This T cell receptor beta chain was sequenced during a study of T cell changes during pregnancy in multiple sclerosis. The CDR3 runs 14 residues. Data came from immunoSEQ multiplex PCR; TCRdb stores just in-frame clones and leaves some out. This table has 60,000 to 85,000 clones, roughly 92% appearing once. The chain carries TRBV21-1 and TRBJ2-5; the table's TRBD1 call for D was not verified on the DNA. TRBV21-1 is labeled a pseudogene. The sample here was peripheral blood, taken after pregnancy. The clonotype comes from a female donor in good health, enrolled as a control in a pregnancy study. CDR3 sequence reads: CASASRGSKETQYF. CDR3 bases: TGTGCCAGCGCAAGTAGGGGGTCGAAAGAGACCCAGTACTTC.